A selection of T cell receptor beta chains follows, all from one sample in a study of T cells in narcolepsy. This table comes from immunoSEQ multiplex PCR, and its TCRdb copy is limited to in-frame clones, with some not included. Seen here are 36,000 or so clones, about 90% observed once, and the top ten hold over 0.8%. The material sequenced was CD45RA- memory CD4+ T cells from PBMCs. These receptors all come from a human donor with narcolepsy. Each CDR3 is given with its conserved first and last residue. D genes are given only for firm matches. Size is omitted from some rows. Given values are once, few, many or a class for expanded clones.

CDR3 protein | CDR3 DNA | D gene | CDR3 length | clone size | J gene | V gene
CASSLVTGRSYEQYF | TGTGCCAGCAGCTTGGTAACAGGGAGGTCCTACGAGCAGTACTTC | NA | 15 | NA | TRBJ2-7 | TRBV5-5
CAAGGGQETQYF | TGTGCCGCCGGAGGGGGCCAAGAGACCCAGTACTTC | NA | 12 | NA | TRBJ2-5 | TRBV10-3
CASSRQGVGPQHF | TGTGCCAGTAGTAGACAGGGGGTTGGGCCCCAGCATTTT | TRBD1 | 13 | few | TRBJ1-5 | TRBV19
CASSSDRANTEAFF | TGTGCCAGCAGTTCGGACAGGGCGAACACTGAAGCTTTCTTT | TRBD1 | 14 | NA | TRBJ1-1 | TRBV6-1
CASSLRGNTEAFF | TGTGCTAGCAGCTTAAGAGGGAACACTGAAGCTTTCTTT | NA | 13 | NA | TRBJ1-1 | TRBV7-7
CAISGMGSSYEQYF | TGTGCCATCAGTGGAATGGGGAGCTCCTACGAGCAGTACTTC | NA | 14 | NA | TRBJ2-7 | TRBV10-3
CATSRGGYAEAFF | TGTGCCACCAGCAGGGGGGGCTACGCTGAAGCTTTCTTT | NA | 13 | NA | TRBJ1-1 | TRBV15
CASSLSGRGTDTQYF | TGTGCCAGCAGCCTTTCGGGCAGGGGCACAGATACGCAGTATTTT | NA | 15 | NA | TRBJ2-3 | TRBV6-6
CASSIGDTQYF | TGTGCCAGTAGTATAGGCGATACGCAGTATTTT | NA | 11 | NA | TRBJ2-3 | TRBV19
CASSLGGVGEKLFF | TGTGCCAGCAGCCTTGGGGGGGTAGGTGAAAAACTGTTTTTT | NA | 14 | NA | TRBJ1-4 | TRBV6-1
CASSLGTSVSYNEQFF | TGTGCCAGCAGCTTAGGGACTAGCGTTTCCTACAATGAGCAGTTCTTC | TRBD2 | 16 | NA | TRBJ2-1 | TRBV11-1
CASTYVWGNGYTF | TGTGCCAGCACATACGTCTGGGGAAATGGCTACACCTTC | NA | 13 | NA | TRBJ1-2 | TRBV28
CASHGGRSANVLTF | TGTGCCAGCCATGGGGGGAGGAGTGCCAACGTCCTGACTTTC | NA | 14 | NA | TRBJ2-6 | TRBV5-8
CASSQELGGGTYEQYF | TGTGCCAGCAGCCAGGAACTGGGCGGAGGAACCTACGAGCAGTACTTC | NA | 16 | NA | TRBJ2-7 | TRBV4-2
CASSFRYEQYF | TGTGCCAGCAGCTTTCGCTACGAGCAGTACTTC | NA | 11 | NA | TRBJ2-7 | TRBV2
CASSPQGDYGYTF | TGTGCCAGCAGTCCACAGGGCGACTATGGCTACACCTTC | NA | 13 | few | TRBJ1-2 | TRBV6-5
CASGVHGGAYGYTF | TGTGCTAGTGGTGTGCACGGGGGCGCATATGGCTACACCTTC | NA | 14 | NA | TRBJ1-2 | TRBV12-5
CASSFQAQNNSPLHF | TGTGCCAGTAGCTTCCAGGCCCAAAATAATTCACCCCTCCACTTT | NA | 15 | NA | TRBJ1-6 | TRBV19
CASSLVGSGETQYF | TGTGCCAGCAGCTTAGTGGGTTCAGGCGAGACCCAGTACTTC | NA | 14 | NA | TRBJ2-5 | TRBV11-2
CASSPEKGTQNEKLFF | TGTGCCAGCTCACCGGAAAAAGGGACACAGAATGAAAAACTGTTTTTT | NA | 16 | NA | TRBJ1-4 | TRBV18
CASSLQRDFLTDTQYF | TGTGCCAGCAGCCTACAGCGGGACTTTCTCACAGATACGCAGTATTTT | TRBD2 | 16 | NA | TRBJ2-3 | TRBV5-6
CASSFMPAGGNEKLFF | TGTGCCAGCAGTTTTATGCCGGCAGGGGGAAATGAAAAACTGTTTTTT | TRBD1 | 16 | NA | TRBJ1-4 | TRBV28
CASSSFSGSFGNEQFF | TGTGCCAGCAGCTCATTTAGCGGGAGTTTTGGCAATGAGCAGTTCTTC | TRBD2 | 16 | NA | TRBJ2-1 | TRBV7-9
CASSLDPPNTEAFF | TGCGCCAGCAGCTTGGACCCCCCGAACACTGAAGCTTTCTTT | NA | 14 | NA | TRBJ1-1 | TRBV5-1
CASSSTGPPKTPLHF | TGTGCCAGCAGCTCCACGGGGCCCCCAAAGACACCCCTCCACTTT | NA | 15 | NA | TRBJ1-6 | TRBV7-2
CASSPAHGDSRGYTF | TGTGCCAGCTCACCGGCTCACGGGGATTCTCGGGGCTACACCTTC | NA | 15 | NA | TRBJ1-2 | TRBV18
CASSPGQGYNEQFF | TGTGCCAGCAGCCCTGGACAGGGTTATAATGAGCAGTTCTTC | TRBD1 | 14 | NA | TRBJ2-1 | TRBV7-9
CASSLLSSGGISTNEQFF | TGCGCCAGCAGCTTGTTATCTAGCGGGGGGATTTCCACCAATGAGCAGTTCTTC | TRBD2 | 18 | NA | TRBJ2-1 | TRBV5-1
CASSAGRTEAFF | TGTGCCAGCAGTGCAGGGCGGACTGAAGCTTTCTTT | NA | 12 | NA | TRBJ1-1 | TRBV2
CASSLQSNQPQHF | TGTGCCAGCAGCTTACAGAGCAATCAGCCCCAGCATTTT | NA | 13 | NA | TRBJ1-5 | TRBV7-2
CSLNPSGRARGEQFF | TGCAGCCTTAACCCTAGCGGGAGGGCCCGAGGTGAGCAGTTCTTC | TRBD2 | 15 | NA | TRBJ2-1 | TRBV29-1
CASSSGLAGFFYEQYF | TGTGCCAGCAGTTCCGGACTAGCGGGATTTTTCTACGAGCAGTACTTC | TRBD2 | 16 | few | TRBJ2-7 | TRBV27
CASSSRTGSTGELFF | TGCGCCAGCTCAAGCCGGACAGGGAGCACCGGGGAGCTGTTTTTT | TRBD1 | 15 | NA | TRBJ2-2 | TRBV10-1
CASSLKAGSYNEQFF | TGTGCCAGCAGCTTGAAAGCGGGCTCCTACAATGAGCAGTTCTTC | NA | 15 | NA | TRBJ2-1 | TRBV7-2
CASSPPQGTEAFF | TGTGCCAGCAGCCCACCCCAGGGTACTGAAGCTTTCTTT | NA | 13 | NA | TRBJ1-1 | TRBV7-2
CASSQQGGDAYGYTF | TGTGCCAGCAGCCAGCAGGGGGGGGACGCCTATGGCTACACCTTC | TRBD1 | 15 | NA | TRBJ1-2 | TRBV7-2
CASSFGGAMIYGYTF | TGTGCCAGCAGTTTCGGGGGGGCAATGATCTATGGCTACACCTTC | NA | 15 | NA | TRBJ1-2 | TRBV28
CASNGSNQPQHF | TGTGCCAGCAACGGCAGCAATCAGCCCCAGCATTTT | NA | 12 | NA | TRBJ1-5 | TRBV27
CASSSGGLGSYEQYF | TGTGCCAGTAGTAGTGGGGGCTTGGGCTCCTACGAGCAGTACTTC | NA | 15 | NA | TRBJ2-7 | TRBV19
CASRGTGNIQYF | TGTGCCAGCAGGGGAACAGGGAACATTCAGTACTTC | NA | 12 | NA | TRBJ2-4 | TRBV2
CASSPQTKQYF | TGTGCCAGCAGCCCTCAGACCAAGCAGTACTTC | NA | 11 | once | TRBJ2-7 | TRBV11-3
CASSLASLAGGSSYNEQFF | TGCGCCAGCAGCTTGGCCAGTCTAGCGGGGGGAAGCTCCTACAATGAGCAGTTCTTC | TRBD2 | 19 | few | TRBJ2-1 | TRBV5-1
CAWSSWQGVNYGYTF | TGTGCCTGGAGTAGCTGGCAGGGAGTTAACTATGGCTACACCTTC | NA | 15 | NA | TRBJ1-2 | TRBV30
CASSPLGDTQYF | TGTGCCAGCAGCCCCTTAGGGGACACGCAGTATTTT | NA | 12 | once | TRBJ2-3 | TRBV7-9
CASSTRDGNTEAFF | TGTGCCAGCAGCACCCGGGACGGAAACACTGAAGCTTTCTTT | NA | 14 | NA | TRBJ1-1 | TRBV7-6
CASSGTGASGTGELFF | TGTGCCAGCAGCGGAACAGGGGCGTCTGGGACCGGGGAGCTGTTTTTT | TRBD1 | 16 | NA | TRBJ2-2 | TRBV11-3
CASSRGTLDMSGNTIYF | TGTGCCAGCAGCAGAGGGACACTTGATATGTCTGGAAACACCATATATTTT | NA | 17 | NA | TRBJ1-3 | TRBV11-3
CAWDPASGANVLTF | TGTGCCTGGGACCCAGCCTCTGGGGCCAACGTCCTGACTTTC | NA | 14 | NA | TRBJ2-6 | TRBV30
CASSLAYKETQYF | TGTGCCAGCAGCTTGGCCTATAAAGAGACCCAGTACTTC | NA | 13 | NA | TRBJ2-5 | TRBV5-4
CASSLRLAGVETQYF | TGTGCCAGCAGCTTGAGACTAGCGGGGGTAGAGACCCAGTACTTC | TRBD2 | 15 | NA | TRBJ2-5 | TRBV5-5
CASSVVGGASGNTIYF | TGTGCCAGCAGCGTAGTCGGGGGGGCGTCAGGAAACACCATATATTTT | NA | 16 | NA | TRBJ1-3 | TRBV9
CASSGDPYSNQPQHF | TGTGCCAGCAGCGGGGACCCTTATTCCAATCAGCCCCAGCATTTT | NA | 15 | NA | TRBJ1-5 | TRBV4-2
CATLPGTSGRAGELFF | TGTGCCACCCTCCCCGGGACTAGCGGGAGGGCCGGGGAGCTGTTTTTT | TRBD2 | 16 | NA | TRBJ2-2 | TRBV15
CAGKTDHNEQFF | TGTGCCGGCAAGACGGACCACAATGAGCAGTTCTTC | NA | 12 | once | TRBJ2-1 | TRBV2
CASKRQGYEQYF | TGTGCCAGCAAGAGACAGGGCTACGAGCAGTACTTC | TRBD1 | 12 | NA | TRBJ2-7 | TRBV2
CASSQERLAGGYNEQFF | TGCGCCAGCAGCCAAGAACGACTAGCGGGGGGTTACAATGAGCAGTTCTTC | TRBD2 | 17 | NA | TRBJ2-1 | TRBV4-1
CASSLGGLAGRAKNIQYF | TGTGCCAGCAGCTTAGGGGGACTAGCGGGGCGAGCCAAAAACATTCAGTACTTC | TRBD2 | 18 | NA | TRBJ2-4 | TRBV7-9
CASNSGAQGTGELFF | TGTGCCAGCAACTCCGGGGCCCAAGGAACCGGGGAGCTGTTTTTT | NA | 15 | NA | TRBJ2-2 | TRBV28
CASSVGSSGLQNNEQFF | TGTGCCAGCAGCGTAGGGTCTAGCGGGCTCCAAAACAATGAGCAGTTCTTC | TRBD2 | 17 | NA | TRBJ2-1 | TRBV9